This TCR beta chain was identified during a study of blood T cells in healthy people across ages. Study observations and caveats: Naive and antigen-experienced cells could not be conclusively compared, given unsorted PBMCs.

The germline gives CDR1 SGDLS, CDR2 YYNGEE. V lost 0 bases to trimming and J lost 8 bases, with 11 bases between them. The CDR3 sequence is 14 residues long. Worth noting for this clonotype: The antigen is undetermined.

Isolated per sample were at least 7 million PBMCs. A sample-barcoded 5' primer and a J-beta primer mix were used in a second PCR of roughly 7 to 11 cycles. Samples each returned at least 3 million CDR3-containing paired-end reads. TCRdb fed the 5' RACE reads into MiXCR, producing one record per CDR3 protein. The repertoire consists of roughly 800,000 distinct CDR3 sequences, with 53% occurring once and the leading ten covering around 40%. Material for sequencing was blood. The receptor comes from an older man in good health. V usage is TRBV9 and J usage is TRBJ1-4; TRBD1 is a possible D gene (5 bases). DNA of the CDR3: TGTGCCAGCAGCGTAGGGGGGAAGGAAGAAAAACTGTTTTTT. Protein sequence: CASSVGGKEEKLFF.